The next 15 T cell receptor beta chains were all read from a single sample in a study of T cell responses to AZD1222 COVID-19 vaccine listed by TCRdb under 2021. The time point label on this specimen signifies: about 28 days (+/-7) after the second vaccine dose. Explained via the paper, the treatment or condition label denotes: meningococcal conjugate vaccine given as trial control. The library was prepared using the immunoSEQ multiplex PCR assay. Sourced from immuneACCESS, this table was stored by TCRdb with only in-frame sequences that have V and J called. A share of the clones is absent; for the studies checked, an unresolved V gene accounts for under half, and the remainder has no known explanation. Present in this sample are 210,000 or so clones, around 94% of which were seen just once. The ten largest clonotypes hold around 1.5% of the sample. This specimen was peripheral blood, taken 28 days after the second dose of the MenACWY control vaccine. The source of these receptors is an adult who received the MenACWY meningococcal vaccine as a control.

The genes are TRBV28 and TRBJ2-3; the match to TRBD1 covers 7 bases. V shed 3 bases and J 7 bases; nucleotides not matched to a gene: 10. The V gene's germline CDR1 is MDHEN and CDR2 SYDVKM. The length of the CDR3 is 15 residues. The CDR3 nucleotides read TGTGCCAGCAGTTTCGGGTCGGGGACAGTAAATACGCAGTATTTT. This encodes CASSFGSGTVNTQYF.

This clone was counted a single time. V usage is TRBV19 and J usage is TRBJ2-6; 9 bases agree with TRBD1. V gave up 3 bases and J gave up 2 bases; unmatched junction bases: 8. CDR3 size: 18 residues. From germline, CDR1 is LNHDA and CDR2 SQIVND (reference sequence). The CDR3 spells CASSMEGQGSTGANVLTF. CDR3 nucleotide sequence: TGTGCCAGTAGTATGGAGGGACAGGGATCGACTGGGGCCAACGTCCTGACTTTC.

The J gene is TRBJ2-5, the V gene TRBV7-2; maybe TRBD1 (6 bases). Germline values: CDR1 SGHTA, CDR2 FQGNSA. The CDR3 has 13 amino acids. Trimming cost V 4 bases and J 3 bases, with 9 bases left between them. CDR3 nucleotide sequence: TGTGCCAGCAGCTCGTGGACAGAAGAGACCCAGTACTTC. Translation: CASSSWTEETQYF.

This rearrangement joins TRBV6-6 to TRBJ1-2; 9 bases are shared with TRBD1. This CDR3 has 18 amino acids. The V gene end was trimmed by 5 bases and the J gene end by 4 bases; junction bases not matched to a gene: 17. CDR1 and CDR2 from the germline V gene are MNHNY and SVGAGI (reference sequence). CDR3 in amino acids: CASSLPDRGPPFSYGYTF. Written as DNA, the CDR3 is TGTGCCAGCAGTCTCCCGGACAGGGGCCCTCCTTTCTCCTATGGCTACACCTTC.

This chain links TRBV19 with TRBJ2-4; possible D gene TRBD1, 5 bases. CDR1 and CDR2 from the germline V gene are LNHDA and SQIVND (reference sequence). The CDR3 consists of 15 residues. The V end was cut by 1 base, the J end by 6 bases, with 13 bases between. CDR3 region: CASSIGEQGINIQYF. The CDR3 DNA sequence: TGTGCCAGTAGTATAGGTGAGCAGGGAATAAACATTCAGTACTTC. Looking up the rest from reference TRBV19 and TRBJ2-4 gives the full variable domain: DGGITQSPKYLFRKEGQNVTLSCEQNLNHDAMYWYRQDPGQGLRLIYYSQIVNDFQKGDIAEGYSVSREKKESFPLTVTSAQKNPTAFYLCASSIGEQGINIQYFGAGTRLSVL.

CDR3 region: CASRIGGQTYEQYF. As DNA, the CDR3 is TGCGCCAGCAGGATTGGGGGACAGACCTACGAGCAGTACTTC. This rearrangement joins TRBV5-1 to TRBJ2-7; 7 positions match TRBD1. V lost 5 bases to trimming and J lost 2 bases; unmatched junction nucleotides: 7. Germline V gene sequence: CDR1 SGHRS, CDR2 YFSETQ. The length of the CDR3 is 14 residues.

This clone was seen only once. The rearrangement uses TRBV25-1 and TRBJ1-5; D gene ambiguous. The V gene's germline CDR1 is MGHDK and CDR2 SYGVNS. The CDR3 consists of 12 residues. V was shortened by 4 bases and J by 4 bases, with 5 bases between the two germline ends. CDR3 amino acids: CASSGANQPQHF. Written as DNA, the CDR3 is TGTGCCAGCAGTGGAGCAAATCAGCCCCAGCATTTT. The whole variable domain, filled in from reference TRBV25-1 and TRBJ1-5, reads EADIYQTPRYLVIGTGKKITLECSQTMGHDKMYWYQQDPGMELHLIHYSYGVNSTEKGDLSSESTVSRIRTEHFPLTLESARPSHTSQYLCASSGANQPQHFGDGTRLSIL.

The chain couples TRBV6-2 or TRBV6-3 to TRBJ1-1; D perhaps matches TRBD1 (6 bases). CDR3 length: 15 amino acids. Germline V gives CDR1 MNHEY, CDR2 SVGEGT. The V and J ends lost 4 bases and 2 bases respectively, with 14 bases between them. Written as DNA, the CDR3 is TGTGCCAGCAGTTGGATAAGGGGGTTAAACACTGAAGCTTTCTTT. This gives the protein CASSWIRGLNTEAFF.

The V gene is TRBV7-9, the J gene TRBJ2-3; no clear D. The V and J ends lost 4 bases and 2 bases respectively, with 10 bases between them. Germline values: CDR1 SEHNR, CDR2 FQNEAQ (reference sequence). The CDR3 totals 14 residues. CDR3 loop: CASSSTKFTDTQYF. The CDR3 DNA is TGTGCCAGCAGCTCGACCAAGTTCACAGATACGCAGTATTTT. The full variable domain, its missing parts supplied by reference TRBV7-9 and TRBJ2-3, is DTGVSQNPRHKITKRGQNVTFRCDPISEHNRLYWYRQTLGQGPEFLTYFQNEAQLEKSRLLSDRFSAERPKGSFSTLEIQRTEQGDSAMYLCASSSTKFTDTQYFGPGTRLTVL.

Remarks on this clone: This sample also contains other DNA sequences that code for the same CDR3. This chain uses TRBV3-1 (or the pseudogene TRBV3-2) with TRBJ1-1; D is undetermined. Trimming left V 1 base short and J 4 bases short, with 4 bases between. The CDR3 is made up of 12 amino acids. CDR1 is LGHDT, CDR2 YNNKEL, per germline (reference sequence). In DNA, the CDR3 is TGTGCCAGCAGCCAAGCTGGCACTGAAGCTTTCTTT. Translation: CASSQAGTEAFF.

The DNA of the CDR3 is TGTGCCAGCAGTTACTCCCAGGGGGCGGGCGGGGAGCTGTTTTTT. Translating gives CASSYSQGAGGELFF. The chain links TRBV6-5 to TRBJ2-2; 8 positions agree with TRBD1. The germline V gene encodes CDR1 MNHEY and CDR2 SVGAGI. The CDR3 runs 15 residues. After removal of 0 bases from V and 7 bases from J, the junction contained 4 bases not matched to a gene.

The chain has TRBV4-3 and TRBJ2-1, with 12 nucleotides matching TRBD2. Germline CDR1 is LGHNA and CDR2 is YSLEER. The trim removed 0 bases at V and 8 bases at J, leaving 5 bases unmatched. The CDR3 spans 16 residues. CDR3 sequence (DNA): TGCGCCAGCAGCCAAGAACTAGCGGGGGGCCACGATGAGCAGTTCTTC. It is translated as CASSQELAGGHDEQFF.

The CDR3 loop reads CAWSGLGRDYGYTF. The CDR3 DNA reads as TGTGCCTGGAGTGGGTTGGGACGGGACTATGGCTACACCTTC. The chain recombines TRBV30 with TRBJ1-2; possibly TRBD1 for D (5 bases). Per germline, CDR1 GTSNPN and CDR2 SVGIG (reference sequence). V was cut by 1 base and J by 3 bases, with 12 bases left in between. The CDR3 runs to 14 residues.

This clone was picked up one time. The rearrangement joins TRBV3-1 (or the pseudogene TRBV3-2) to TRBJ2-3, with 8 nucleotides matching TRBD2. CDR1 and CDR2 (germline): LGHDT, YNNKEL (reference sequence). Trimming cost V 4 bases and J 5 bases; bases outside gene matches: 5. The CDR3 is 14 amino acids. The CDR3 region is CASSPRGGRDTQYF. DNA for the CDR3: TGTGCCAGCAGCCCCCGGGGGGGCCGAGATACGCAGTATTTT.

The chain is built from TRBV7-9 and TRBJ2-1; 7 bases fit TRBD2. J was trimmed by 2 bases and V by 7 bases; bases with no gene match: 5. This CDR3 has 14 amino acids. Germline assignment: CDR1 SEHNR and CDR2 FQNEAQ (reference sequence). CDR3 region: CASTAGDPYNEQFF. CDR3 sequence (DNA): TGTGCCAGCACCGCGGGAGACCCCTACAATGAGCAGTTCTTC.